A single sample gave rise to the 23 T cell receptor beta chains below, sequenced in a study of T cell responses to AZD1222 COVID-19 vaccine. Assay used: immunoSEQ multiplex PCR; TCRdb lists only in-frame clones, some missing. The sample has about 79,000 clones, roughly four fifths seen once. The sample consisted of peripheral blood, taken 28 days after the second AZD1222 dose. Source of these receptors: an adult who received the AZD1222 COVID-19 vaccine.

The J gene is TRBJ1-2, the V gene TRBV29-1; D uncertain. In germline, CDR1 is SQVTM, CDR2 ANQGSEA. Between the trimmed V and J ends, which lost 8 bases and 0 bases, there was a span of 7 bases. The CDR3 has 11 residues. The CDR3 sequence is CSTGSNYGYTF. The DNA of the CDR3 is TGCAGCACCGGGTCTAACTATGGCTACACCTTC.

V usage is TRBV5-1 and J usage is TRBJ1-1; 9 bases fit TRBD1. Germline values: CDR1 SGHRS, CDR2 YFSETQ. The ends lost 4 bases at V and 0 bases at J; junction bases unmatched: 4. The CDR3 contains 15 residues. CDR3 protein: CASSPQGAMNTEAFF. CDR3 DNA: TGCGCCAGCAGCCCACAGGGGGCGATGAACACTGAAGCTTTCTTT.

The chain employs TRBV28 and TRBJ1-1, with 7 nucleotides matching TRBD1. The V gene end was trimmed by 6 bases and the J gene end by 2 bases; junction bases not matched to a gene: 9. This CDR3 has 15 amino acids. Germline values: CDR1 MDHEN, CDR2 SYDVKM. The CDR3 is CASRGAGQSNTEAFF. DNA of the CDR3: TGTGCCAGCAGGGGGGCGGGACAGTCTAACACTGAAGCTTTCTTT.

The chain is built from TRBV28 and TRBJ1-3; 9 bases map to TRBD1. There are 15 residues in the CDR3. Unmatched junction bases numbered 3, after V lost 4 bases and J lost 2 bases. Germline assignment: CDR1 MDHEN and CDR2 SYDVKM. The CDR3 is CASSYGTGTGNTIYF. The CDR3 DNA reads TGTGCCAGCAGTTATGGGACAGGGACTGGAAACACCATATATTTT.

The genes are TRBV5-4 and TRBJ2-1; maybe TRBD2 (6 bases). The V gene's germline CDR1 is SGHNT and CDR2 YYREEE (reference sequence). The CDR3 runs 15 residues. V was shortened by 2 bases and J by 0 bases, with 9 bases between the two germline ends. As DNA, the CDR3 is TGTGCCAGCAGCTTCGCCGGGAGCTCCTACAATGAGCAGTTCTTC. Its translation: CASSFAGSSYNEQFF.

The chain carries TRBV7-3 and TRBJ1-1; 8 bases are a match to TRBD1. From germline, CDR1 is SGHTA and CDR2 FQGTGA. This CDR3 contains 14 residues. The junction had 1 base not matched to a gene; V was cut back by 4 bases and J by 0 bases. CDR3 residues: CASSSQGVNTEAFF. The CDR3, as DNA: TGTGCCAGCAGCTCACAGGGGGTGAACACTGAAGCTTTCTTT.

The CDR3 reads CASSPLPPDQETQYF. The CDR3 nucleotides are TGTGCCAGCAGTCCTCTCCCCCCCGATCAAGAGACCCAGTACTTC. The V and J genes are TRBV6-5 and TRBJ2-5, with unresolved D. V was clipped by 5 bases and J by 2 bases, with 15 bases between them. Per germline, CDR1 MNHEY and CDR2 SVGAGI. The CDR3 totals 15 residues.

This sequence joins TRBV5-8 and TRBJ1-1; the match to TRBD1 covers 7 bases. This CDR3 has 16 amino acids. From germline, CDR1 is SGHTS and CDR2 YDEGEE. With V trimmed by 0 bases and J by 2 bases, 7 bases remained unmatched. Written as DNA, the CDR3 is TGTGCCAGCAGCTTGGCCGTGGGGACAGCCAACACTGAAGCTTTCTTT. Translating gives CASSLAVGTANTEAFF.

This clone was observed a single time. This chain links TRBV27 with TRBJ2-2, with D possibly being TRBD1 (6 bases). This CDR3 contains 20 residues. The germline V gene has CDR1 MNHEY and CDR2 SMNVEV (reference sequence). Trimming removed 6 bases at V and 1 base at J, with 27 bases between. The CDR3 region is CASSPSSSGRGTWNTGELFF. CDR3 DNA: TGTGCCAGCAGCCCCTCTAGTTCTGGAAGGGGGACCTGGAACACCGGGGAGCTGTTTTTT.

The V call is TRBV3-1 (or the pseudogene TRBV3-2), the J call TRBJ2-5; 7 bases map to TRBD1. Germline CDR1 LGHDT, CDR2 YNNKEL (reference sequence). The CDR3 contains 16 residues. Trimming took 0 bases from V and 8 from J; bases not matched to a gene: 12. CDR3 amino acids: CASSQDEPEGAETQYF. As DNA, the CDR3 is TGTGCCAGCAGCCAAGACGAACCTGAGGGGGCGGAAACCCAGTACTTC.

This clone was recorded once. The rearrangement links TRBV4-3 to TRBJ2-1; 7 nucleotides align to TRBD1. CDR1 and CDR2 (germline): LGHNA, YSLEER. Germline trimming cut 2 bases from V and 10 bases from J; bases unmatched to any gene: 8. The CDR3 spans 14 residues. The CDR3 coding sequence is TGCGCCAGCAGCCAATCCGCGAGGGGGCTGGAGCAGTTCTTC. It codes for CASSQSARGLEQFF.

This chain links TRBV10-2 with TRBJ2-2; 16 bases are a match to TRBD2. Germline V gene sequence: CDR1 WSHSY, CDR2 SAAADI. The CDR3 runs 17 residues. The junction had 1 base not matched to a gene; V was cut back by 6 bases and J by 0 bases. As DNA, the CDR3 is TGCGCCAGCAGGGGGACTAGCGGGAGGGCGAACACCGGGGAGCTGTTTTTT. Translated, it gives CASRGTSGRANTGELFF.

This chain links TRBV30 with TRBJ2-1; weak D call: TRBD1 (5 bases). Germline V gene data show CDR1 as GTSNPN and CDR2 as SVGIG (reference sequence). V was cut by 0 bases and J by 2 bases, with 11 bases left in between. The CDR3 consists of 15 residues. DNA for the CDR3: TGTGCCTGGAGTGTAGGGGTCGACACCTACAATGAGCAGTTCTTC. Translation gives CAWSVGVDTYNEQFF.

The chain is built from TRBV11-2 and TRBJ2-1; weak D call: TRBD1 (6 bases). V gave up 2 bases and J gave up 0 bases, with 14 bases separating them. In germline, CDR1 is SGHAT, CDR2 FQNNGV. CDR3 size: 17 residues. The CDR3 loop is CASSLLPDRSSYNEQFF. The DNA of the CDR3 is TGTGCCAGCAGCTTACTTCCGGACAGATCCTCCTACAATGAGCAGTTCTTC.

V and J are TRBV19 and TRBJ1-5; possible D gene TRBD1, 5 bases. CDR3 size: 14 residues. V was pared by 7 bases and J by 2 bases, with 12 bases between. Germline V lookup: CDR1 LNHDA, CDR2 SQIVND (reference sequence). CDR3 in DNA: TGTGCCAGTACCAGCACGGGGGGCAATCAGCCCCAGCATTTT. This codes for CASTSTGGNQPQHF.

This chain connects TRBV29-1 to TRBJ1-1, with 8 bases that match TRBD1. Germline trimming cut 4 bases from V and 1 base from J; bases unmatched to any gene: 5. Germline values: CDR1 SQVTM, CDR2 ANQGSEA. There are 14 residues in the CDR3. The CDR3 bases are TGCAGCGTTGCGCAGGGGGCTTCGAACACTGAAGCTTTCTTT. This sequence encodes CSVAQGASNTEAFF.

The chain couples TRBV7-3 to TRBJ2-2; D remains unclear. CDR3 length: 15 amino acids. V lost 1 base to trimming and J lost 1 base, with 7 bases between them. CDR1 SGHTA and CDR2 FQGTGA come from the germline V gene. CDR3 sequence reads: CASSLRLGNTGELFF. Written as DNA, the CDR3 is TGTGCCAGCAGCTTAAGGCTGGGGAACACCGGGGAGCTGTTTTTT. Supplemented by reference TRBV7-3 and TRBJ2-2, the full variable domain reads GAGVSQTPSNKVTEKGKYVELRCDPISGHTALYWYRQSLGQGPEFLIYFQGTGAADDSGLPNDRFFAVRPEGSVSTLKIQRTERGDSAVYLCASSLRLGNTGELFFGEGSRLTVL.

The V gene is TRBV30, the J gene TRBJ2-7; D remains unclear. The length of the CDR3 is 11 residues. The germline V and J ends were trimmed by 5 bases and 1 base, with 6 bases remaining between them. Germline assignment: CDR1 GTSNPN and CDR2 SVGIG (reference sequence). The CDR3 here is CAWAQSYEQYF. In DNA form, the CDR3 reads TGTGCCTGGGCCCAATCCTACGAGCAGTACTTC. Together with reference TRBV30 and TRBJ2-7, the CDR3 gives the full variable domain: SQTIHQWPATLVQPVGSPLSLECTVEGTSNPNLYWYRQAAGRGLQLLFYSVGIGQISSEVPQNLSASRPQDRQFILSSKKLLLSDSGFYLCAWAQSYEQYFGPGTRLTVT.

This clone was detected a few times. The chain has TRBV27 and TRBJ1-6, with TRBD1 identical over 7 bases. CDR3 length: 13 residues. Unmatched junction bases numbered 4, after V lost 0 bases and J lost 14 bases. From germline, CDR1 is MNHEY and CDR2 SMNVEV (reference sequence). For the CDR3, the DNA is TGTGCCAGCAGTTTATCATACAGGGGCGCCCTCCACTTT. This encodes CASSLSYRGALHF.

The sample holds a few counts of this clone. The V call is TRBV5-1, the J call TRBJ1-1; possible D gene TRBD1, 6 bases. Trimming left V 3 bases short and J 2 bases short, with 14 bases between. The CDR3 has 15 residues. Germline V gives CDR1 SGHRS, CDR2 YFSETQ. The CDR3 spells CASSWGPGDNTEAFF. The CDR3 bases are TGCGCCAGCAGCTGGGGGCCGGGGGACAACACTGAAGCTTTCTTT.

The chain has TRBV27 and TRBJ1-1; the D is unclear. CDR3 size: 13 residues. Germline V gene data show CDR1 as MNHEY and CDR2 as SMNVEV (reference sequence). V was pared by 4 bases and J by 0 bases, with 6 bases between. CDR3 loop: CASSSQMNTEAFF. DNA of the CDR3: TGTGCCAGCAGTTCGCAAATGAACACTGAAGCTTTCTTT.

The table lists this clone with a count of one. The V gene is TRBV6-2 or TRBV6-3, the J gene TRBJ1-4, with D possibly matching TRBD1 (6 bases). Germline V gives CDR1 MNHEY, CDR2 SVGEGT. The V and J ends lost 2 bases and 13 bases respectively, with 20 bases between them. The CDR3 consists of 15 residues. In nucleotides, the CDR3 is TGTGCCAGCAGTTACGGGAGGACAGATATGAAAATACTGTTTTTT. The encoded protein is CASSYGRTDMKILFF.

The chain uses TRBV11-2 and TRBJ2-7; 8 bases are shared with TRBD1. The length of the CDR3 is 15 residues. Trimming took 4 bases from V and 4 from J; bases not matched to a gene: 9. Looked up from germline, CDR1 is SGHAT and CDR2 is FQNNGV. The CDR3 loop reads CASSSPGQVPYEQYF. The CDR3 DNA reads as TGTGCCAGCAGCTCTCCGGGACAGGTACCTTACGAGCAGTACTTC.